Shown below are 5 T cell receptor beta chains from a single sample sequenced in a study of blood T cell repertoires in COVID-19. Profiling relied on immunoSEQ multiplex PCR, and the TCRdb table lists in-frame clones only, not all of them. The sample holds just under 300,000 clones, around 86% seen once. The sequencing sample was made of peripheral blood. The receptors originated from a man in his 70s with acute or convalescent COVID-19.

The CDR3: CASSSLRDSSSSGANVLTF. In DNA, the CDR3 is TGTGCCAGCTCATCTCTCCGGGACAGCAGTAGCTCTGGGGCCAACGTCCTGACTTTC. V usage is TRBV18 and J usage is TRBJ2-6; 7 bases agree with TRBD1. CDR1 is KGHSH and CDR2 is LQKENI in the germline V gene. The CDR3 is 19 amino acids. V was pared by 5 bases and J by 0 bases, with 13 bases of the junction left unmatched.

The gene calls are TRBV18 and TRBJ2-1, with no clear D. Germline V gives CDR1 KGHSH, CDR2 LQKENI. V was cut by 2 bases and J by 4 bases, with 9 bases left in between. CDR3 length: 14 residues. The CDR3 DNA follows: TGTGCCAGCTCACCAAAGAGCGAGTACAATGAGCAGTTCTTC. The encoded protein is CASSPKSEYNEQFF.

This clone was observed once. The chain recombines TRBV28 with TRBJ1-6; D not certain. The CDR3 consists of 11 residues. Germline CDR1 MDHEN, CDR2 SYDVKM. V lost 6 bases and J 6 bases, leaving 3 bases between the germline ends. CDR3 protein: CASSLNSPLHF. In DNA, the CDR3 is TGTGCCAGCAGCCTTAATTCACCCCTCCACTTT. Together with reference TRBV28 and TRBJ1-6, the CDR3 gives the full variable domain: DVKVTQSSRYLVKRTGEKVFLECVQDMDHENMFWYRQDPGLGLRLIYFSYDVKMKEKGDIPEGYSVSREKKERFSLILESASTNQTSMYLCASSLNSPLHFGNGTRLTVT.

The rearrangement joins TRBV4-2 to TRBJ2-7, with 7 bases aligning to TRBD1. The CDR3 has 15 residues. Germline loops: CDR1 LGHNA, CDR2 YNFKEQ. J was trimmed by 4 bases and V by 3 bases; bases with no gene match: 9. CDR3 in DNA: TGTGCCAGCAGCCACGACAGGGTAGGGGTGTACGAGCAGTACTTC. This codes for CASSHDRVGVYEQYF.

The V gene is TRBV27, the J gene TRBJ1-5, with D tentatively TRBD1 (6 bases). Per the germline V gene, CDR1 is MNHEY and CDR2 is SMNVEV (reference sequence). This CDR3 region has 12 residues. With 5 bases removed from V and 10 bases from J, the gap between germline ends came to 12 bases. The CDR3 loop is CASSLLQGPQHF. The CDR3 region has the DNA TGTGCCAGCAGTCTCTTACAGGGCCCCCAGCATTTT.